A selection of T cell receptor beta chains follows, all from one sample in a study of tumor-infiltrating lymphocytes in primary liver carcinoma. From the multiplex PCR reads, TCRdb called clonotypes with MiXCR, one entry per CDR3 protein. The data show about 200,000 distinct CDR3 sequences, roughly two thirds seen once. Sequenced input: peripheral blood. The receptors come from a woman aged 60-75 years with primary liver carcinoma and hepatitis B virus infection. Each CDR3 is given with its conserved first and last residue.

J gene,V gene,CDR3 length,CDR3 protein
TRBJ1-4,TRBV6-1,13,CSSSEATVGKLFF
TRBJ1-1,TRBV14,16,CASSPLWQSFNTEAFF
TRBJ2-7,TRBV29-1,11,CGVRLGSEQYF
TRBJ2-1,TRBV6-1,15,CASSELGTEGNERFF
TRBJ1-2,TRBV6-5,13,CASSHGTHDGYTF
TRBJ2-7,TRBV11-2,14,CASSPDAGRYEQYF
TRBJ2-3,TRBV12-3/TRBV12-4,16,CASSSSPGLGEDTQYF
TRBJ2-1,TRBV11-2,14,CASNSLAPYNEQFF
TRBJ1-2,TRBV11-2,14,CASSLVGSVYGSTF
TRBJ2-1,TRBV6-5,15,CASSPGTGWGNEQFF